This TCR beta chain was found in a study of blood T cell repertoires in COVID-19. Authors' analysis steps: Reference gene primer amplification yielded estimated nucleated cell counts. Sequenced by immunoSEQ multiplex PCR; TCRdb stores in-frame clones only, minus some. That table gives V, J and clone size, and the DNA gave D and trimming. The table has 110,000 or so clones, approximately 81% seen once. The V and J ends lost 0 bases and 9 bases respectively, with 9 bases between them. CDR3 size: 14 residues. The germline CDR1 and CDR2 sequences are MNHEY and SVGAGI. This TCR was recovered from a man aged 35 to 55 with acute or convalescent COVID-19. The chain carries TRBV6-5 and TRBJ1-6, with D tentatively TRBD1 (6 bases). The sample comprised peripheral blood. CDR3 DNA sequence: TGTGCCAGCAGTTACTCTGGGACAACTTCACCCCTCCACTTT. Translated, it gives CASSYSGTTSPLHF.